A selection of T cell receptor beta chains follows, all from one sample in a study of cytomegalovirus exposure and HLA in healthy donors. Measured with immunoSEQ multiplex PCR; TCRdb has only the in-frame clones, and not every one. The table records about 96,000 clones, around 74% of them present only once. Specimen: PBMCs. The receptors originated from a woman between 65 and 79 years old in good health and CMV-seropositive. CDR3s include the opening cysteine and the closing phenylalanine or tryptophan. A D gene is named only where the DNA matches it firmly. Clone size is given for some rows only: seen once, a few or many times, or a class if the clone is expanded.

d_gene,abundance,v_gene,j_gene,CDR3aa,CDR3nt
TRBD2,NA,TRBV6-1,TRBJ2-1,CASSEVALAGERRNNEQFF,TGTGCCAGCAGTGAAGTCGCGCTAGCGGGAGAAAGACGGAACAATGAGCAGTTCTTC
NA,NA,TRBV5-1,TRBJ2-1,CASSLVSGRDYNEQFF,TGCGCCAGCAGCTTGGTGTCCGGGCGGGACTACAATGAGCAGTTCTTC
NA,NA,TRBV9,TRBJ2-7,CASSATPAPYEQYF,TGTGCCAGCAGCGCCACGCCCGCGCCTTACGAGCAGTACTTC
TRBD2,NA,TRBV9,TRBJ2-1,CASSRSGGDNEQFF,TGTGCCAGCAGCCGTAGCGGGGGTGACAATGAGCAGTTCTTC
TRBD2,few,TRBV2,TRBJ2-7,CASGPRGGSSYEQYF,TGTGCCAGCGGCCCTCGGGGGGGGAGCTCCTACGAGCAGTACTTC
NA,NA,TRBV7-8,TRBJ2-1,CASSAPRTAYNEQFF,TGTGCCAGCAGCGCGCCCAGGACAGCCTACAATGAGCAGTTCTTC
TRBD2,few,TRBV5-1,TRBJ2-7,CASSLGGLAGPSYEQYF,TGCGCCAGCAGCTTGGGAGGACTAGCGGGACCCTCCTACGAGCAGTACTTC
NA,NA,TRBV28,TRBJ2-3,CASSPSRGYTDTQYF,TGTGCCAGCAGCCCCTCCCGGGGATACACAGATACGCAGTATTTT
NA,NA,TRBV2,TRBJ2-1,CASSGARGNEQFF,TGTGCCAGCAGTGGGGCTAGGGGCAATGAGCAGTTCTTC
NA,NA,TRBV7-2,TRBJ2-3,CASSPPSEKDTQYF,TGTGCCAGCAGCCCACCTAGCGAAAAGGATACGCAGTATTTT
TRBD2,NA,TRBV27,TRBJ2-2,CASSLSVAGTGELFF,TGTGCCAGCAGTTTATCCGTAGCGGGAACCGGGGAGCTGTTTTTT
NA,NA,TRBV11-3,TRBJ2-2,CASSLEGAGTGELFF,TGTGCCAGCAGCTTAGAGGGGGCGGGTACCGGGGAGCTGTTTTTT